This is a list of T cell receptor beta chains from one sample in a study of T cell changes during pregnancy in multiple sclerosis. Assay: immunoSEQ multiplex PCR; the TCRdb copy retains only in-frame clones and omits some. The sample includes approximately 93,000 clones, around 93% of them seen just once. This sample comprised peripheral blood, obtained before pregnancy. These receptor sequences come from a female donor with multiple sclerosis, enrolled in a pregnancy study. CDR3s include the opening cysteine and the closing phenylalanine or tryptophan. A D gene is named only where the DNA matches it firmly. Part of the rows lack a size; the others show once, few, many or a class for expanded clones.

j_gene | abundance | d_gene | v_gene | CDR3aa | CDR3nt
TRBJ2-6 | NA | NA | TRBV10-3 | CAISESLAPDLRGGANVLTF | TGTGCCATCAGTGAGTCCTTGGCCCCGGACCTGAGAGGGGGGGCCAACGTCCTGACTTTC
TRBJ2-3 | NA | NA | TRBV2 | CASSVREGTQYF | TGTGCCAGCAGTGTTCGTGAGGGTACGCAGTATTTT
TRBJ2-2 | once | TRBD2 | TRBV5-1 | CASSLDVAGRSNTGELFF | TGCGCCAGCAGCTTGGATGTAGCGGGGAGATCGAACACCGGGGAGCTGTTTTTT
TRBJ2-5 | NA | NA | TRBV7-3 | CASSRGGVETQYF | TGTGCCAGCAGCCGAGGAGGGGTAGAGACCCAGTACTTC
TRBJ1-4 | once | TRBD1 | TRBV15 | CATSRGQGNEKLFF | TGTGCCACCAGCAGAGGACAGGGGAATGAAAAACTGTTTTTT
TRBJ1-1 | few | NA | TRBV2 | CASRGSLTEAFF | TGTGCCAGTAGGGGCTCCCTCACTGAAGCTTTCTTT
TRBJ1-1 | NA | TRBD1 | TRBV9 | CASSVGQGGEAFF | TGTGCCAGCAGCGTCGGACAGGGAGGTGAAGCTTTCTTT
TRBJ1-1 | NA | TRBD1 | TRBV2 | CASSYRGRATEAFF | TGTGCCAGCAGTTACAGGGGGCGGGCCACTGAAGCTTTCTTT
TRBJ1-5 | once | NA | TRBV27 | CATGASYSNQPQHF | TGTGCCACCGGAGCCTCGTATAGCAATCAGCCCCAGCATTTT
TRBJ2-7 | once | TRBD1 | TRBV6-1 | CASSGQGVLCLHEQYF | TGTGCCAGCAGTGGACAGGGGGTCTTATGCCTCCACGAGCAGTACTTC
TRBJ2-7 | NA | NA | TRBV19 | CASSTQGPYEQYF | TGTGCCAGTAGTACCCAGGGCCCCTACGAGCAGTACTTC
TRBJ1-2 | NA | NA | TRBV5-5 | CASSPGGRYGYTF | TGTGCCAGCAGCCCGGGGGGTCGGTATGGCTACACCTTC
TRBJ2-7 | NA | NA | TRBV4-1 | CASSQVGLSDYEQYF | TGCGCCAGCAGCCAAGTGGGACTCTCTGACTACGAGCAGTACTTC
TRBJ2-5 | NA | NA | TRBV5-4 | CASSLVSGSQETQYF | TGTGCCAGCAGCTTGGTTAGCGGATCCCAAGAGACCCAGTACTTC
TRBJ1-2 | NA | NA | TRBV9 | CASSVEIGANYGYTF | TGTGCCAGCAGCGTAGAAATAGGGGCTAACTATGGCTACACCTTC
TRBJ2-5 | NA | TRBD2 | TRBV5-1 | CASARGGSGREETQYF | TGCGCCAGCGCCCGGGGGGGTAGCGGGAGAGAAGAGACCCAGTACTTC
TRBJ2-3 | once | TRBD1 | TRBV7-3 | CASSLRQGAPDTQYF | TGTGCCAGCAGCTTAAGACAGGGGGCCCCAGATACGCAGTATTTT
TRBJ1-4 | NA | NA | TRBV19 | CASTPVRRGMRKLFF | TGTGCCAGTACCCCCGTGCGCAGGGGAATGAGGAAACTGTTTTTT
TRBJ2-7 | few | TRBD2 | TRBV7-2 | CASSSLAGATYEQYF | TGTGCCAGCAGCTCACTAGCGGGGGCGACCTACGAGCAGTACTTC
TRBJ1-3 | NA | NA | TRBV11-3 | CASSQASGNTIYF | TGTGCCAGCAGCCAAGCCTCTGGAAACACCATATATTTT
TRBJ1-3 | few | TRBD1 | TRBV29-1 | CSGGTGGVFDTIYF | TGCAGTGGCGGGACAGGGGGAGTTTTTGACACCATATATTTT
TRBJ1-4 | NA | NA | TRBV4-2 | CASSVPWGRTPGF | TGTGCCAGCAGCGTACCCTGGGGGCGGACACCGGGATTT
TRBJ2-3 | NA | NA | TRBV2 | CASSARQHTDTQYF | TGTGCCAGCAGTGCGCGACAACACACAGATACGCAGTATTTT
TRBJ2-5 | NA | TRBD2 | TRBV30 | CAWRSLYGLPTGGQETQYF | TGTGCCTGGAGGAGCCTCTACGGACTCCCAACGGGGGGCCAAGAGACCCAGTACTTC
TRBJ2-7 | few | NA | TRBV5-8 | CASSLGQSYEQYF | TGTGCCAGCAGCTTGGGACAGAGCTACGAGCAGTACTTC
TRBJ2-7 | NA | NA | TRBV28 | CASSLSGDSSYEQYF | TGTGCCAGCAGTTTATCAGGTGATAGCTCCTACGAGCAGTACTTC
TRBJ2-7 | NA | TRBD2 | TRBV28 | CASSFPATTGTSGRGSSYEQYF | TGTGCCAGCAGTTTTCCCGCCACGACCGGGACTAGCGGGAGGGGAAGCTCCTACGAGCAGTACTTC
TRBJ1-6 | NA | NA | TRBV7-8 | CASSYTVRLSSYNSPLHF | TGTGCCAGCAGCTATACGGTCCGATTAAGCTCCTATAATTCACCCCTCCACTTT
TRBJ2-5 | NA | TRBD2 | TRBV5-1 | CASSLGLAVGYQETQYF | TGCGCCAGCAGCTTGGGGCTAGCGGTTGGGTACCAAGAGACCCAGTACTTC
TRBJ1-2 | NA | NA | TRBV5-4 | CASSYREPHYGYTF | TGTGCCAGCAGCTACAGGGAACCCCACTATGGCTACACCTTC
TRBJ1-4 | NA | NA | TRBV10-3 | CAISDPTRGSGEKLFF | TGTGCCATCAGTGACCCGACCAGGGGTTCGGGTGAAAAACTGTTTTTT
TRBJ1-2 | NA | TRBD1 | TRBV7-9 | CASSLRDRVRDGYTF | TGTGCCAGCAGCTTAAGGGACAGGGTACGGGATGGCTACACCTTC
TRBJ1-5 | NA | NA | TRBV19 | CASSAITGFNQPQHF | TGTGCCAGTAGTGCAATTACAGGGTTCAATCAGCCCCAGCATTTT
TRBJ1-5 | NA | NA | TRBV19 | CASTPVRGDGNQPQHF | TGTGCCAGTACCCCAGTTAGGGGTGACGGCAATCAGCCCCAGCATTTT
TRBJ2-7 | NA | TRBD1 | TRBV27 | CASSPRGTGRSYEQYF | TGTGCCAGCAGTCCTCGAGGGACAGGGCGCTCCTACGAGCAGTACTTC
TRBJ2-1 | NA | TRBD2 | TRBV7-7 | CASSLAGLAGVDEQFF | TGTGCCAGCAGCTTAGCCGGACTAGCGGGAGTAGATGAGCAGTTCTTC
TRBJ2-3 | NA | TRBD2 | TRBV19 | CATATSGGAGDTQYF | TGTGCCACCGCGACTAGCGGGGGAGCGGGGGATACGCAGTATTTT
TRBJ2-1 | NA | NA | TRBV6-1 | CASSALSGSSYNEQFF | TGTGCCAGCAGTGCTTTATCTGGGAGCTCCTACAATGAGCAGTTCTTC
TRBJ1-2 | NA | NA | TRBV15 | CATSRGPTNYGYTF | TGTGCCACCAGCAGAGGGCCGACTAACTATGGCTACACCTTC
TRBJ1-2 | NA | NA | TRBV6-5 | CASSSNRAVRGYTF | TGTGCCAGCAGTTCTAACAGGGCTGTTCGGGGCTACACCTTC
TRBJ2-5 | NA | NA | TRBV21-1 | CASSKMDWDVTQYF | TGTGCCAGCAGCAAAATGGACTGGGATGTGACCCAGTACTTC
TRBJ2-5 | NA | NA | TRBV7-9 | CASSLGEYQETQYF | TGTGCCAGCAGCTTAGGCGAGTACCAAGAGACCCAGTACTTC
TRBJ2-7 | NA | TRBD1 | TRBV7-9 | CASSFIQGAISYEQYF | TGTGCCAGCAGCTTTATACAGGGGGCGATCTCCTACGAGCAGTACTTC
TRBJ2-1 | once | TRBD2 | TRBV5-4 | CASSAEGLAGYNEQFF | TGTGCCAGCAGCGCGGAGGGACTAGCGGGCTACAATGAGCAGTTCTTC
TRBJ2-7 | NA | NA | TRBV2 | CASSDWGETYEQYF | TGTGCCAGCAGTGATTGGGGCGAGACCTACGAGCAGTACTTC
TRBJ1-1 | NA | NA | TRBV29-1 | CSVGREAFF | TGCAGCGTTGGTCGTGAAGCTTTCTTT
TRBJ2-1 | NA | TRBD2 | TRBV9 | CASSVAWGGDEQFF | TGTGCCAGCAGCGTAGCCTGGGGGGGAGATGAGCAGTTCTTC
TRBJ2-2 | NA | TRBD2 | TRBV7-6 | CASSIGLAGGGGELFF | TGTGCCAGCAGCATCGGACTAGCGGGAGGCGGCGGGGAGCTGTTTTTT
TRBJ1-3 | NA | NA | TRBV7-9 | CASSLGRVSGNTIYF | TGTGCCAGCAGCTTAGGACGGGTCTCTGGAAACACCATATATTTT
TRBJ2-7 | NA | TRBD2 | TRBV7-6 | CASTRLAGVSEQYF | TGTGCCAGCACCCGACTAGCGGGAGTAAGCGAGCAGTACTTC
TRBJ2-3 | NA | TRBD2 | TRBV9 | CASSGGLAGVTSTDTQYF | TGTGCCAGCAGCGGAGGACTAGCGGGGGTGACTAGCACAGATACGCAGTATTTT
TRBJ2-1 | NA | TRBD2 | TRBV15 | CATSTLGGGGGPGEQFF | TGTGCCACCAGCACCTTGGGTGGTGGGGGAGGGCCTGGAGAGCAGTTCTTC
TRBJ2-2 | once | TRBD2 | TRBV9 | CASSVGSGSNTGELFF | TGTGCCAGCAGCGTAGGTAGCGGGAGCAACACCGGGGAGCTGTTTTTT
TRBJ2-7 | NA | TRBD1 | TRBV5-1 | CASSLGTVYEQYF | TGCGCCAGCAGCCTGGGGACAGTCTACGAGCAGTACTTC
TRBJ2-7 | NA | NA | TRBV7-2 | CASSLLALYEQYF | TGTGCCAGCAGCCTGCTAGCCCTATACGAGCAGTACTTC